This T cell receptor beta chain was recorded in a study of regulatory T cells in long-lasting Graves disease. Study-wide findings and caveats: TRBV28, TRBJ1-2 and TRBJ2-5 were favored in persistent disease.

This clonotype occurred many times. No antigen is known for it. CDR3-region Arm-PCR and iRepertoire HTBI primers produced the TCR beta libraries. TCRdb re-called the multiplex PCR reads through MiXCR, storing one row per CDR3 protein. The sample has under 800,000 distinct CDR3 sequences; 15% to 20% are singletons. Trimming removed 5 bases at V and 0 bases at J, with 15 bases between. CDR1 and CDR2 (germline): SGHAT, FQNNGV. This CDR3 region has 16 residues. Regarding time point: newly diagnosed GD, antithyroid drugs for less than 3 months. Generation of the TCR library employed RNA extracted from PBMCs. The data were also submitted as part of a second study, on T cells in Graves' hyperthyroidism and ophthalmopathy.

The chain has TRBV11-2 and TRBJ2-3; D is possibly TRBD1 (6 bases). The sample here was peripheral blood mononuclear cells (PBMCs), taken at new diagnosis, from a patient treated with antithyroid drugs. This receptor was taken from a woman aged 25 to 39 with Graves disease. In DNA, the CDR3 is TGTGCCAGCAGCCCTGTGACAGGAACTAGCACAGATACGCAGTATTTT. This sequence encodes CASSPVTGTSTDTQYF. Supplemented by reference TRBV11-2 and TRBJ2-3, the full variable domain reads EAGVAQSPRYKIIEKRQSVAFWCNPISGHATLYWYQQILGQGPKLLIQFQNNGVVDDSQLPKDRFSAERLKGVDSTLKIQPAKLEDSAVYLCASSPVTGTSTDTQYFGPGTRLTVL.